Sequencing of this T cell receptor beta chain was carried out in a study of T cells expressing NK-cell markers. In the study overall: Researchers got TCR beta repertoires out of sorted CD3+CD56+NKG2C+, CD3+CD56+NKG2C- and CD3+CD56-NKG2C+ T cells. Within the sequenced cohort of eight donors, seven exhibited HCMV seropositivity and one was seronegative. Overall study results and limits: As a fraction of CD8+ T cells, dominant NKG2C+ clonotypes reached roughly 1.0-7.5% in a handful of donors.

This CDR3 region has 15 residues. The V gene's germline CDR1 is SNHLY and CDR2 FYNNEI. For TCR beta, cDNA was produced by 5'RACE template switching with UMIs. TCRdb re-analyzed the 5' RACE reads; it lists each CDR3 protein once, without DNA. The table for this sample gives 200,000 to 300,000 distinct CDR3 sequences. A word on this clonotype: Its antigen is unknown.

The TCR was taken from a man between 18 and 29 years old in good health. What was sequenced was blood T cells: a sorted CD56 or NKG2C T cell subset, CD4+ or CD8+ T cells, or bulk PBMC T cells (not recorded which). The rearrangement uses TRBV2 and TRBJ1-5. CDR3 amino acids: CASSSSDLNNQPQHF. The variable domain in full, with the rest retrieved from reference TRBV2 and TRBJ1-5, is EPEVTQTPSHQVTQMGQEVILRCVPISNHLYFYWYRQILGQKVEFLVSFYNNEISEKSEIFDDQFSVERPDGSNFTLKIRSTKLEDSAMYFCASSSSDLNNQPQHFGDGTRLSIL.